Listed below are T cell receptor beta chains from one sample, sequenced in a study of technical replicates of blood from several donors. Profiled with immunoSEQ multiplex PCR; TCRdb holds only in-frame clones, not every one. The top ten hold roughly 4.5% of the sample, which has about 69,000 clones, approximately 89% seen once. The sequencing input was PBMCs. The source is a human donor in good health. Some clones in this sample may be carry-over from other donors' samples. CDR3s include the opening cysteine and the closing phenylalanine or tryptophan. Fields, in order: J gene, D gene, clone size, V gene, CDR3 protein, CDR3 DNA. A D gene is named only where the DNA matches it firmly. Not every row has a clone size; where given, it reads once, few, many or a size class.

TRBJ1-5 TRBD1 NA TRBV4-3 CASSQGGQGNQPQHF TGCGCCAGCAGCCAAGGAGGACAGGGGAATCAGCCCCAGCATTTT
TRBJ1-5 TRBD1 NA TRBV5-6 CASSLRGPGASQPQHF TGTGCCAGCAGCTTAAGGGGGCCGGGGGCTAGTCAGCCCCAGCATTTT
TRBJ2-1 NA NA TRBV7-8 CASSLEVGHEQFF TGTGCCAGCAGCTTAGAGGTTGGGCATGAGCAGTTCTTC
TRBJ2-1 NA NA TRBV30 CAWSSDSYNEQFF TGTGCCTGGAGCAGCGACTCCTACAATGAGCAGTTCTTC
TRBJ2-2 TRBD2 once TRBV5-6 CASSLVAGGPGELFF TGTGCCAGCAGCTTGGTAGCGGGAGGGCCCGGGGAGCTGTTTTTT
TRBJ2-2 TRBD2 NA TRBV4-2 CASSRAGENTGELFF TGTGCCAGCAGTCGAGCGGGGGAGAACACCGGGGAGCTGTTTTTT
TRBJ1-1 TRBD1 NA TRBV2 CASSERTGSVTEAFF TGTGCCAGCAGTGAAAGGACAGGGTCGGTGACTGAAGCTTTCTTT
TRBJ2-3 TRBD2 NA TRBV28 CASSLAGVSTDTQYF TGTGCCAGCAGTTTAGCGGGGGTATCCACAGATACGCAGTATTTT
TRBJ2-7 NA once TRBV29-1 CSAGTSLSSYEQYF TGCAGCGCAGGGACATCCCTCAGCTCCTACGAGCAGTACTTC
TRBJ1-3 NA NA TRBV19 CASSIHRARAPIPSGNTIYF TGTGCCAGTAGTATACACAGGGCCCGCGCTCCCATCCCCTCTGGAAACACCATATATTTT
TRBJ2-1 NA NA TRBV7-3 CASSLSGGVYNEQFF TGTGCCAGCAGCTTATCCGGCGGGGTCTACAATGAGCAGTTCTTC
TRBJ1-1 NA medium-sized TRBV6-5 CASQSGLMNTEAFF TGTGCCAGCCAAAGCGGGCTAATGAACACTGAAGCTTTCTTT
TRBJ2-7 NA NA TRBV5-4 CASSDWTSRGWYF TGTGCCAGCAGCGACTGGACTAGTAGGGGGTGGTACTTC
TRBJ1-2 TRBD1 NA TRBV5-1 CASSSHTGTGDRYTF TGCGCCAGCAGCTCGCACACCGGGACAGGGGATAGGTACACCTTC
TRBJ1-5 TRBD1 NA TRBV19 CASSAFTGAYSNQPQHF TGTGCCAGTAGTGCTTTTACAGGGGCCTATAGCAATCAGCCCCAGCATTTT
TRBJ2-7 NA NA TRBV2 CARQFTLQGEQYF TGTGCCAGACAGTTTACTCTTCAGGGGGAGCAGTACTTC
TRBJ2-3 TRBD2 NA TRBV7-2 CASSSAGLAGGPDTQYF TGTGCCAGCAGCTCCGCGGGACTAGCGGGGGGGCCAGATACGCAGTATTTT
TRBJ2-7 TRBD1 NA TRBV12-5 CASGLEPGQGIGGNYEQYF TGTGCTAGTGGTTTGGAACCGGGACAGGGAATTGGGGGCAACTACGAGCAGTACTTC
TRBJ2-5 NA NA TRBV5-1 CASRGSPGETQYF TGCGCCAGCAGGGGTAGCCCGGGGGAGACCCAGTACTTC
TRBJ1-2 NA NA TRBV30 CAWSVGDAGVDGYTF TGTGCCTGGAGTGTAGGGGACGCAGGGGTTGATGGCTACACCTTC
TRBJ2-3 NA NA TRBV29-1 CSVTRSTDTQYF TGCAGCGTTACTAGAAGCACAGATACGCAGTATTTT
TRBJ2-2 NA NA TRBV4-3 CASSQDHQGSGELFF TGCGCCAGCAGCCAAGATCACCAGGGATCCGGGGAGCTGTTTTTT
TRBJ2-5 TRBD2 NA TRBV2 CASSEDGLASETQYF TGTGCCAGCAGTGAAGATGGACTAGCAAGTGAGACCCAGTACTTC
TRBJ1-1 NA NA TRBV5-5 CASKRDTWNTEAFF TGTGCCAGCAAAAGGGACACCTGGAACACTGAAGCTTTCTTT
TRBJ1-2 TRBD1 NA TRBV13 CASSLAGQESNYGYTF TGTGCCAGCAGCTTAGCGGGACAGGAGAGTAACTATGGCTACACCTTC
TRBJ1-4 TRBD1 NA TRBV7-9 CASSLELGTEGEKLFF TGTGCCAGCAGCTTAGAGCTGGGGACAGAGGGGGAAAAACTGTTTTTT
TRBJ2-7 NA NA TRBV18 CASSPGGGVGITYEQYF TGTGCCAGCTCACCAGGAGGAGGGGTGGGGATCACCTACGAGCAGTACTTC
TRBJ1-1 NA NA TRBV30 CAWRTGRNTEAFF TGTGCCTGGAGAACAGGGCGGAACACTGAAGCTTTCTTT
TRBJ2-7 TRBD1 NA TRBV4-3 CASSLGTGSYEQYF TGCGCCAGCAGCCTGGGGACAGGGTCCTACGAGCAGTACTTC
TRBJ1-1 NA NA TRBV19 CASSIAGDTEAFF TGTGCCAGTAGTATAGCAGGGGACACTGAAGCTTTCTTT
TRBJ1-5 NA NA TRBV7-2 CASSLDPVQPQHF TGTGCCAGCAGCCTTGATCCGGTTCAGCCCCAGCATTTT
TRBJ2-7 TRBD2 NA TRBV27 CASASATLAGGPDYEQYF TGTGCCAGCGCAAGCGCCACTTTAGCGGGGGGCCCGGATTACGAGCAGTACTTC
TRBJ1-2 NA NA TRBV7-9 CASSPLQGNDGYTF TGTGCCAGCAGCCCCCTACAGGGAAATGATGGCTACACCTTC
TRBJ2-3 NA NA TRBV29-1 CSAREDTQYF TGCAGCGCCCGGGAAGATACGCAGTATTTT
TRBJ2-1 NA NA TRBV5-6 CASSLRRNYNEQFF TGTGCCAGCAGCTTGAGGAGGAACTACAATGAGCAGTTCTTC
TRBJ2-7 TRBD2 NA TRBV4-3 CASSQGAGSYEQYF TGCGCCAGCAGCCAAGGAGCGGGGAGCTACGAGCAGTACTTC
TRBJ2-7 TRBD2 NA TRBV7-8 CASSLMGTSRYEQYF TGTGCCAGCAGCTTAATGGGGACTAGCAGATACGAGCAGTACTTC
TRBJ1-3 NA NA TRBV11-3 CASSQGAGGNTIYF TGTGCCAGCAGCCAAGGGGCTGGGGGAAACACCATATATTTT
TRBJ2-5 NA NA TRBV19 CASSISSSIETQYF TGTGCCAGTAGTATAAGCTCTAGCATAGAGACCCAGTACTTC
TRBJ2-3 TRBD2 NA TRBV4-3 CASSQRLAGGVGTDTQYF TGCGCCAGCAGCCAACGGCTAGCGGGGGGCGTAGGGACAGATACGCAGTATTTT